This entry describes one T cell receptor beta chain. This clonotype was seen more than once but under ten times. The specificity of this receptor is unknown. Base qualities are not provided; no much larger clone lies one nucleotide away. The data were obtained in a study of CD8 T cells in ankylosing spondylitis (dated by TCRdb to between 2016 and 2019). Regarding the complete study: The study set out to find disease-linked TCR variants by profiling T cell receptor beta repertoires in ankylosing spondylitis patients and healthy donors. The whole study cohort included some 100 healthy donors and some 27 ankylosing spondylitis patients. Samples of peripheral blood were taken, and for ankylosing spondylitis patients, synovial fluid was collected as well. Points the paper makes about the study in general: The disease-linked clones were reported to be significantly enriched in matched synovial fluid samples from ankylosing spondylitis patients. The disease-linked clones had a CD8+ phenotype and were found at relatively low frequencies in peripheral blood. Some motif variants had previously been reported in the synovial fluid and blood of reactive arthritis patients, which suggests shared mechanisms of disease initiation. A TCR beta motif of roughly 8 highly homologous amino acid variants appeared characteristic of blood from ankylosing spondylitis patients.

The CDR3, from cysteine to phenylalanine, totals 17 residues. Only the CDR3 part of the read is kept: 51 bases, read in frame from the first base. After removal of 2 bases from V and 0 bases from J, the junction retains 4 bases not matched to a gene. These reads were obtained on an Illumina HiSeq 2500. Quantitative 5'-RACE with molecular barcodes was used to prepare TCR beta libraries. In the source study's methods: Disease-linked TCR variants were identified with a new computational method built on a probabilistic model of VDJ rearrangement. TCRdb itself trimmed the public reads at Q25 with fastp, ran MiXCR and retained productive beta chains. Under each unique CDR3 protein, matching rows form one entry showing the most common genes and DNA. For this entry, the V and J calls and clone size follow TCRdb and not the study's own pipeline. A total of about 100,000 distinct CDR3 sequences appear in this sample, roughly 10% of them only once. Approximately 4.8% of the sample is taken by the ten largest.

The sequencing sample was made of blood, either unsorted or a sorted T cell fraction (not recorded which). The TCR originated in a male donor with ankylosing spondylitis or in good health (not recorded which). This chain joins TRBV12-3 or TRBV12-4 to TRBJ1-5, and 10 junction bases match TRBD1. CDR3 sequence: CASSLRDRGSSNQPQHF. Here is the DNA: TGTGCCAGCAGTTTAAGGGACAGGGGAAGTAGCAATCAGCCCCAGCATTTT.